This T cell receptor beta chain stems from a study of T cell changes during pregnancy in multiple sclerosis. J gave up 1 base and V 5 bases, and 8 bases lay outside the gene matches. CDR1 is SGHTA and CDR2 is FQGNSA in the germline V gene. The CDR3 has 15 amino acids. Clones were read by immunoSEQ multiplex PCR, and TCRdb kept only the in-frame ones, dropping some. Here the sample spans 55,000 to 85,000 clones, approximately 90% being singletons. The TCR originated in a female donor with multiple sclerosis, enrolled in a pregnancy study. Sequenced material: peripheral blood, taken in the third trimester of pregnancy. The J gene is TRBJ2-7, the V gene TRBV7-2; TRBD1 matches at 7 bases. CDR3 amino acids: CASSAAVGQSYEQYF. CDR3 sequence (DNA): TGTGCCAGCAGCGCAGCGGTGGGACAGTCCTACGAGCAGTACTTC.